This T cell receptor beta chain was captured by sequencing in a study of brain T cells in children with intractable seizures. On this clone itself: Its antigen remains unidentified.

Surgery cases with the highest brain T cell transcript signatures were chosen for sequencing. Pre-surgery treatment included at least one anti-epileptic drug. With 1 base clipped from V and 1 base from J, the junction kept 2 bases outside the gene matches. Germline loops: CDR1 SGHRS, CDR2 YFSETQ. The CDR3 runs 15 residues. Study observations and caveats: Top 50 brain clonotypes included both public and private clones.

Only in-frame clones appear in the TCRdb table, and some are missing; sequencing was by immunoSEQ multiplex PCR. Among 5,000 or so clones listed, around 90% were seen once. The J gene is TRBJ2-1, the V gene TRBV5-1; TRBD1 aligns across 7 bases. The specimen comprised resected brain tissue, sampled at surgery. The sequence was collected from a boy in the first two years of life with focal cortical dysplasia and intractable seizures. The CDR3 here is CASSLSRGSYNEQFF. As DNA, the CDR3 is TGCGCCAGCAGCTTGTCCAGGGGGTCCTACAATGAGCAGTTCTTC.